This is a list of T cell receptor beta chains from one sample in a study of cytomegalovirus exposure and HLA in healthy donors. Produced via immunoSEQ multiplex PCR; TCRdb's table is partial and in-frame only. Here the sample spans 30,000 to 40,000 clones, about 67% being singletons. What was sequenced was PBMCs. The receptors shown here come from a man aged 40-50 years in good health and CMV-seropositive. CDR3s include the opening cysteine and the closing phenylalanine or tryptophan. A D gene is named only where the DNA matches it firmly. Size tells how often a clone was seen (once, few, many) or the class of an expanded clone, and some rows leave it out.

CDR3 DNA: TGTGCCAGCAGCTTGGATCCCAATGGGGAGCTGTTTTTT
CDR3 protein: CASSLDPNGELFF
clone size: few
D gene: -
J gene: TRBJ2-2
V gene: TRBV5-6

CDR3 DNA: TGTGCCAGCAGTGAAACCCAGACAGGAAGGGGCAATCAGCCCCAGCATTTT
CDR3 protein: CASSETQTGRGNQPQHF
clone size: few
D gene: -
J gene: TRBJ1-5
V gene: TRBV6-1

CDR3 DNA: TGTGCCAGTAGTTTACTCCTCCAGACAGGGGGAGGCACTGAAGCTTTCTTT
CDR3 protein: CASSLLLQTGGGTEAFF
clone size: -
D gene: TRBD1
J gene: TRBJ1-1
V gene: TRBV19

CDR3 DNA: TGTGCCAGCAGCTCGCGGGCTGGGGGCAGGGAGACCCAGTACTTC
CDR3 protein: CASSSRAGGRETQYF
clone size: once
D gene: -
J gene: TRBJ2-5
V gene: TRBV5-6

CDR3 DNA: TGCAGCGTTGGACTTGGCGGGGGGGCTGGGGAGCAGTACTTC
CDR3 protein: CSVGLGGGAGEQYF
clone size: -
D gene: TRBD2
J gene: TRBJ2-7
V gene: TRBV29-1

CDR3 DNA: TGCGCCAGCAGCTTCAACAGGGGGCAAAAGGACACTGAAGCTTTCTTT
CDR3 protein: CASSFNRGQKDTEAFF
clone size: few
D gene: TRBD1
J gene: TRBJ1-1
V gene: TRBV5-1

CDR3 DNA: TGTGCCAGCAGTTACTGGACAGTGAATGAAAAACTGTTTTTT
CDR3 protein: CASSYWTVNEKLFF
clone size: -
D gene: -
J gene: TRBJ1-4
V gene: TRBV13

CDR3 DNA: TGTGCCAGCAGCCCCTGGCTAGCGGGGGGGCCTTCTACCTACGAGCAGTACTTC
CDR3 protein: CASSPWLAGGPSTYEQYF
clone size: few
D gene: TRBD2
J gene: TRBJ2-7
V gene: TRBV7-8

CDR3 DNA: TGTGCCAGCAGCCCCCGACAGGGACGCCACTCCTACGAGCAGTACTTC
CDR3 protein: CASSPRQGRHSYEQYF
clone size: few
D gene: TRBD1
J gene: TRBJ2-7
V gene: TRBV7-2

CDR3 DNA: TGTGCCAGCAGTAATGCGGGGGGTCTCAATGAGCAGTTCTTC
CDR3 protein: CASSNAGGLNEQFF
clone size: -
D gene: TRBD2
J gene: TRBJ2-1
V gene: TRBV2

CDR3 DNA: TGTGCCAGCAGCTTTTACCCAGGAGGGCTTGGGGCTAATGAAAAACTGTTTTTT
CDR3 protein: CASSFYPGGLGANEKLFF
clone size: -
D gene: -
J gene: TRBJ1-4
V gene: TRBV7-9

CDR3 DNA: TGTGCCAGCAGCCCCCGGAGGGGAGGGTTCTACGAGCAGTACTTC
CDR3 protein: CASSPRRGGFYEQYF
clone size: -
D gene: TRBD2
J gene: TRBJ2-7
V gene: TRBV6-5

CDR3 DNA: TGTGCCTGGAGTCGCCTCACCGGGAACGGGAACACTGAAGCTTTCTTT
CDR3 protein: CAWSRLTGNGNTEAFF
clone size: -
D gene: -
J gene: TRBJ1-1
V gene: TRBV30

CDR3 DNA: TGCGCCAGCAGCCTGACACTCTACTACGAGCAGTACTTC
CDR3 protein: CASSLTLYYEQYF
clone size: -
D gene: -
J gene: TRBJ2-7
V gene: TRBV5-1

CDR3 DNA: TGTGCCAGCAGTTTACCCCCAGCGGGGGGGCGAACCGGGGAGCTGTTTTTT
CDR3 protein: CASSLPPAGGRTGELFF
clone size: -
D gene: TRBD2
J gene: TRBJ2-2
V gene: TRBV27

CDR3 DNA: TGCGCCAGCAGATCGCTCGCAGCGAGCTCCTACGAGCAGTACTTC
CDR3 protein: CASRSLAASSYEQYF
clone size: -
D gene: -
J gene: TRBJ2-7
V gene: TRBV5-1

CDR3 DNA: TGTGCCAGCAGCCCGGGGAGCGGGGGGCCCACAGATACGCAGTATTTT
CDR3 protein: CASSPGSGGPTDTQYF
clone size: -
D gene: TRBD2
J gene: TRBJ2-3
V gene: TRBV7-9

CDR3 DNA: TGCGCCAGCAGCTTGATACAGGGCTCCTACAATGAGCAGTTCTTC
CDR3 protein: CASSLIQGSYNEQFF
clone size: -
D gene: -
J gene: TRBJ2-1
V gene: TRBV5-1

CDR3 DNA: TGCAGTGCCAGGCGGGATACTGAAGCTTTCTTT
CDR3 protein: CSARRDTEAFF
clone size: -
D gene: -
J gene: TRBJ1-1
V gene: TRBV20-1

CDR3 DNA: TGTGCCAGCGAAGACAGGGGGCCCAATGAGCAGTTCTTC
CDR3 protein: CASEDRGPNEQFF
clone size: -
D gene: TRBD1
J gene: TRBJ2-1
V gene: TRBV11-3

CDR3 DNA: TGTGCCAGTACGCCGGACAGAGGAAAAATCACAGATACGCAGTATTTT
CDR3 protein: CASTPDRGKITDTQYF
clone size: -
D gene: -
J gene: TRBJ2-3
V gene: TRBV19

CDR3 DNA: TGCGCCAGCAGCTATGACAGCGCAACTAATGAAAAACTGTTTTTT
CDR3 protein: CASSYDSATNEKLFF
clone size: once
D gene: -
J gene: TRBJ1-4
V gene: TRBV5-1

CDR3 DNA: TGTGCCAGCACCGAGACAGCCGATAATTCACCCCTCCACTTT
CDR3 protein: CASTETADNSPLHF
clone size: few
D gene: -
J gene: TRBJ1-6
V gene: TRBV7-9

CDR3 DNA: TGTGCCAGTAGTATGGCCCGGGGGAGGAGCACAGATACGCAGTATTTT
CDR3 protein: CASSMARGRSTDTQYF
clone size: -
D gene: -
J gene: TRBJ2-3
V gene: TRBV19

CDR3 DNA: TGTGCCAGTACTGTGACAGGCCGGAACACTGAAGCTTTCTTT
CDR3 protein: CASTVTGRNTEAFF
clone size: -
D gene: -
J gene: TRBJ1-1
V gene: TRBV19

CDR3 DNA: TGTGCCAGCAGCTATGCGGGACAGGGCTTCCTCAAAAACATTCAGTACTTC
CDR3 protein: CASSYAGQGFLKNIQYF
clone size: -
D gene: TRBD1
J gene: TRBJ2-4
V gene: TRBV7-9

CDR3 DNA: TGTGCCTGGATCTCGGGACAGGGAGGTTATGGCTACACCTTC
CDR3 protein: CAWISGQGGYGYTF
clone size: -
D gene: TRBD1
J gene: TRBJ1-2
V gene: TRBV30

CDR3 DNA: TGCGCCAGCAGCTCCGGGACAGGGGACTATGGCTACACCTTC
CDR3 protein: CASSSGTGDYGYTF
clone size: once
D gene: TRBD1
J gene: TRBJ1-2
V gene: TRBV5-1

CDR3 DNA: TGTGCCAGCCTCAGGGCAGCTGGAAACACCATATATTTT
CDR3 protein: CASLRAAGNTIYF
clone size: -
D gene: -
J gene: TRBJ1-3
V gene: TRBV7-9

CDR3 DNA: TGCGCCAGCAGCCGGACTAGCGGGCAAGAGACCCAGTACTTC
CDR3 protein: CASSRTSGQETQYF
clone size: once
D gene: TRBD2
J gene: TRBJ2-5
V gene: TRBV5-1

CDR3 DNA: TGCGCCAGCAGCTTGGTTCCCGGGACAGGGTACAATGAGCAGTTCTTC
CDR3 protein: CASSLVPGTGYNEQFF
clone size: -
D gene: TRBD1
J gene: TRBJ2-1
V gene: TRBV5-1

CDR3 DNA: TGTGCCAGCACCGGGTCGCAGGGTTACTCCTACGAGCAGTACTTC
CDR3 protein: CASTGSQGYSYEQYF
clone size: -
D gene: -
J gene: TRBJ2-7
V gene: TRBV7-8

CDR3 DNA: TGTGCCAGCAGCCCGATATCGGACAGGATTAAATCTTTCTTT
CDR3 protein: CASSPISDRIKSFF
clone size: few
D gene: TRBD1
J gene: TRBJ1-1
V gene: TRBV5-6

CDR3 DNA: TGCGCCAGCAGCCTGGGCGGGGTTGGCTATGGCTACACCTTC
CDR3 protein: CASSLGGVGYGYTF
clone size: -
D gene: -
J gene: TRBJ1-2
V gene: TRBV5-1

CDR3 DNA: TGTGCCATCAGCTCGACAGGGGCAGAGACCCAGTACTTC
CDR3 protein: CAISSTGAETQYF
clone size: -
D gene: TRBD1
J gene: TRBJ2-5
V gene: TRBV10-3

CDR3 DNA: TGTGCCAGCAGTATAGGGGGCGGCCTCTACAATGAGCAGTTCTTC
CDR3 protein: CASSIGGGLYNEQFF
clone size: -
D gene: TRBD1
J gene: TRBJ2-1
V gene: TRBV6-5

CDR3 DNA: TGTGCCAGCAGTTCCTGGGGGGGCCAAGAGACCCAGTACTTC
CDR3 protein: CASSSWGGQETQYF
clone size: -
D gene: TRBD2
J gene: TRBJ2-5
V gene: TRBV6-5

CDR3 DNA: TGCGCCAGCAGCTATACAGGGGACTATGGCTACACCTTC
CDR3 protein: CASSYTGDYGYTF
clone size: -
D gene: TRBD1
J gene: TRBJ1-2
V gene: TRBV5-1

CDR3 DNA: TGTGCCAGCAGCTCCTTGACAGGGATCTACGAGCAGTACTTC
CDR3 protein: CASSSLTGIYEQYF
clone size: -
D gene: TRBD1
J gene: TRBJ2-7
V gene: TRBV5-4

CDR3 DNA: TGCGCCAGCAGCTTGGCCGAAGGGGGAGTAGCCAAAAACATTCAGTACTTC
CDR3 protein: CASSLAEGGVAKNIQYF
clone size: -
D gene: -
J gene: TRBJ2-4
V gene: TRBV5-1

CDR3 DNA: TGTGCCAGCAGTGAATGGGCGGGGGGCGTAAATGAGCAGTTCTTC
CDR3 protein: CASSEWAGGVNEQFF
clone size: -
D gene: TRBD2
J gene: TRBJ2-1
V gene: TRBV6-1

CDR3 DNA: TGTGCCAGCGATCTAGCGGGGGGCCGGGAGACCCAGTACTTC
CDR3 protein: CASDLAGGRETQYF
clone size: few
D gene: TRBD2
J gene: TRBJ2-5
V gene: TRBV7-2